The 21 T cell receptor beta chains presented below share a single source sample, sequenced in a study of blood T cell repertoires in COVID-19. The repertoire was sequenced with immunoSEQ multiplex PCR; TCRdb's copy has only in-frame clones and lacks some. Among more than 15,000 clones, approximately 91% were seen once, and the ten largest hold 9.8%. The sample consisted of peripheral blood. The receptors here all came from a man aged 35-49 years with active COVID-19.

The V and J genes are TRBV12-5 and TRBJ2-2; TRBD1 agrees at 9 bases. There are 16 residues in the CDR3. Trimming cost V 1 base and J 4 bases; bases outside gene matches: 4. The germline V gene has CDR1 LGHNT and CDR2 FRNRAP. The CDR3: CASGLDNRGRTGELFF. For the CDR3, the DNA is TGTGCTAGTGGTTTGGACAACAGGGGGCGCACCGGGGAGCTGTTTTTT.

This chain connects TRBV6-2 or TRBV6-3 to TRBJ2-5; 13 bases agree with TRBD2. CDR1 is MNHEY, CDR2 SVGEGT, per germline. J gave up 2 bases and V 4 bases, and 16 bases lay outside the gene matches. This CDR3 is 20 amino acids long. CDR3 amino acids: CASSSTKTSGRLLSQETQYF. CDR3 nucleotide sequence: TGTGCCAGCAGTTCGACAAAGACTAGCGGGAGGCTACTTTCTCAAGAGACCCAGTACTTC.

This clone occurred once. V is TRBV2 and J is TRBJ2-7; D uncertain. V was clipped by 6 bases and J by 0 bases, with 9 bases between them. CDR1 and CDR2 from the germline V gene are SNHLY and FYNNEI. CDR3 length: 13 residues. CDR3 residues: CASRAGSSYEQYF. CDR3 coding DNA: TGTGCCAGCAGGGCAGGAAGCTCCTACGAGCAGTACTTC.

This clone appeared a single time. The V and J genes are TRBV13 and TRBJ1-5; 11 bases match TRBD1. The CDR3 loop spans 14 amino acids. V dropped 3 bases and J dropped 8; count of bases not matched to a gene: 3. CDR1 is PRHDT, CDR2 FYEKMQ, per germline (reference sequence). Here the CDR3 reads CASSLGQGVKPQHF. The CDR3 DNA follows: TGTGCCAGCAGCTTGGGACAGGGGGTTAAGCCCCAGCATTTT.

The rearrangement links TRBV6-1 to TRBJ2-3; the match to TRBD2 covers 9 bases. Looked up from germline, CDR1 is MNHNS and CDR2 is SASEGT. V gave up 2 bases and J gave up 2 bases; unmatched junction bases: 2. There are 15 residues in the CDR3. CDR3 sequence reads: CASSELAGYTDTQYF. The CDR3 coding sequence is TGTGCCAGCAGTGAACTAGCGGGGTACACAGATACGCAGTATTTT.

The chain joins TRBV7-2 to TRBJ2-3, with TRBD2 identical over 11 bases. There are 15 residues in the CDR3. Looked up from germline, CDR1 is SGHTA and CDR2 is FQGNSA. Trimming at V came to 4 bases and at J to 4 bases, leaving 4 bases not matched to a gene. This CDR3 is CASSSSSGRPDTQYF. CDR3 nucleotides: TGTGCCAGCAGCTCCTCTAGCGGGAGGCCAGATACGCAGTATTTT.

The gene calls are TRBV7-2 and TRBJ1-6; tentatively, D is TRBD1 (5 bases). The V and J ends lost 5 bases and 7 bases respectively, with 15 bases between them. This CDR3 has 15 residues. Germline CDR1 and CDR2: SGHTA and FQGNSA. CDR3 protein: CASSQRTGLNSPLHF. CDR3 in DNA: TGTGCCAGCAGCCAACGAACAGGTCTCAATTCACCCCTCCACTTT.

V usage is TRBV2 and J usage is TRBJ2-7, with TRBD2 matching 7 bases. This CDR3 region has 15 residues. Germline lookup yields CDR1 SNHLY and CDR2 FYNNEI. V shed 2 bases, J shed 4 bases, and the junction held 8 bases outside the gene matches. The CDR3 DNA follows: TGTGCCAGCAGTGAAATGGGGGAGGGCCGGTACGAGCAGTACTTC. Encoded protein: CASSEMGEGRYEQYF.

This clone was seen once. The rearrangement links TRBV15 to TRBJ2-1; tentative D call: TRBD1 (6 bases). Per germline, CDR1 LNHNV and CDR2 YYDKDF (reference sequence). The CDR3 is made up of 16 amino acids. Trimming left V 0 bases short and J 8 bases short, with 17 bases between. This CDR3 is CATSREQGYLLHEQFF. The CDR3 DNA follows: TGTGCCACCAGCAGAGAACAGGGTTACCTACTTCATGAGCAGTTCTTC.

This rearrangement joins TRBV7-2 to TRBJ2-1; D unresolved. Trimming pared 0 bases from V and 8 bases from J, leaving 8 bases between. From germline, CDR1 is SGHTA and CDR2 FQGNSA. The CDR3 consists of 13 residues. This chain's CDR3 is CASSLAPLDEQFF. Here the CDR3 DNA reads TGTGCCAGCAGCTTAGCCCCCCTAGATGAGCAGTTCTTC.

This clone came up once. The chain links TRBV27 to TRBJ1-5, with 8 bases that match TRBD1. Germline trimming cut 5 bases from V and 4 bases from J; bases unmatched to any gene: 4. The CDR3 has 14 residues. Germline CDR1 and CDR2: MNHEY and SMNVEV (reference sequence). Written as DNA, the CDR3 is TGTGCCAGCAGTGTGACAGGGGAAAATCAGCCCCAGCATTTT. Protein product: CASSVTGENQPQHF.

The chain employs TRBV6-5 and TRBJ1-4, with D maybe TRBD1 (6 bases). The CDR3 totals 13 residues. Germline CDR1 MNHEY, CDR2 SVGAGI. V shed 6 bases and J shed 10 bases, with 15 bases lying between them. For the CDR3, the DNA is TGTGCCAGCAGAGGGGGGGAGGCGGGAAAACTGTTTTTT. Its protein product is CASRGGEAGKLFF.

The count of this clone is one. The genes are TRBV5-4 and TRBJ2-5; perhaps TRBD1 as D (7 bases). Trimming cost V 0 bases and J 5 bases, with 14 bases left between them. Germline CDR1 SGHNT, CDR2 YYREEE (reference sequence). The CDR3 has 15 residues. In DNA form, the CDR3 reads TGTGCCAGCAGCTTGGGAGGGGGCGGGATGGAGACCCAGTACTTC. This translates into CASSLGGGGMETQYF.

This chain connects TRBV12-5 to TRBJ2-7; TRBD2 matches at 7 bases. CDR3 length: 14 amino acids. Germline values: CDR1 LGHNT, CDR2 FRNRAP. With V trimmed by 5 bases and J by 7 bases, 11 bases remained unmatched. CDR3 in DNA: TGTGCTAGTGGTGGTAGCGGGCCCCCTACGGAGCAGTACTTC. Protein product: CASGGSGPPTEQYF.

The rearrangement joins TRBV6-2 or TRBV6-3 to TRBJ1-1, with TRBD1 identical over 7 bases. The V gene's germline CDR1 is MNHEY and CDR2 SVGEGT. J lost 6 bases, V lost 2 bases, and 6 bases had no gene match. The CDR3 consists of 14 residues. CDR3 bases: TGTGCCAGCAGTTACGATAGAGGGGGCCCTGAAGCTTTCTTT. Protein sequence: CASSYDRGGPEAFF.

The chain carries TRBV15 and TRBJ2-2, with TRBD1 matching 12 bases. The trim removed 0 bases at V and 6 bases at J, leaving 5 bases unmatched. In germline, CDR1 is LNHNV, CDR2 YYDKDF (reference sequence). The CDR3 sequence is 17 residues long. The CDR3 DNA sequence: TGTGCCACCAGCAGAGATTTTAGGGACAGGGGGCCCGGGGAGCTGTTTTTT. The encoded protein is CATSRDFRDRGPGELFF.

The chain carries TRBV5-1 and TRBJ1-5; D remains ambiguous. Germline CDR1 SGHRS, CDR2 YFSETQ. The CDR3 has 14 residues. V lost 5 bases and J lost 7, with 16 bases in between. The chain's CDR3 is CASRLRPEDQPQHF. CDR3 nucleotide sequence: TGCGCCAGCAGGTTGAGACCGGAGGACCAGCCCCAGCATTTT.

The table lists this clone with a count of one. J is TRBJ2-3 and V is TRBV6-1; D perhaps matches TRBD2 (5 bases). The germline V gene encodes CDR1 MNHNS and CDR2 SASEGT. V lost 0 bases to trimming and J lost 3 bases, with 13 bases between them. CDR3 length equals 16 residues. CDR3 DNA: TGTGCCAGCAGTGAAGCTCATAGCGCCAAGACAGATACGCAGTATTTT. This sequence encodes CASSEAHSAKTDTQYF.

V and J are TRBV7-2 and TRBJ1-2, with 12 bases lining up with TRBD1. V gave up 7 bases and J gave up 4 bases; unmatched junction bases: 10. This CDR3 contains 16 residues. Germline V gives CDR1 SGHTA, CDR2 FQGNSA. The CDR3 DNA reads TGTGCCAGCACCCTCCCCGGGACAGGGGGCGTCTATGGCTACACCTTC. Protein product: CASTLPGTGGVYGYTF.

The gene calls are TRBV7-2 and TRBJ2-1, with 9 nucleotides matching TRBD2. The CDR3 loop spans 15 amino acids. J lost 7 bases, V lost 5 bases, and 9 bases had no gene match. Germline lookup yields CDR1 SGHTA and CDR2 FQGNSA. Here the CDR3 DNA reads TGTGCCAGCAGCGCTAGCGGGACTCCAGGGAATGAGCAGTTCTTC. This translates into CASSASGTPGNEQFF.

This sequence joins TRBV5-3 and TRBJ1-1; a possible D gene is TRBD1 (6 bases). TRBV5-3 is reported as an ORF; its role is uncertain. Trimming left V 0 bases short and J 1 base short, with 10 bases between. The CDR3 runs to 15 residues. CDR3 loop: CARSLGGHPNTEAFF. CDR3 DNA: TGTGCCAGAAGCTTGGGGGGACACCCGAACACTGAAGCTTTCTTT.